Shown below are 8 T cell receptor beta chains from a single sample sequenced in a study of blood T cell repertoires in COVID-19. Clones were read by immunoSEQ multiplex PCR, and TCRdb kept only the in-frame ones, dropping some. The top ten clones hold about 8.8% of a sample with about 200,000 clones, 89% of them seen once. The sequenced material came from PBMCs or T cells enriched from blood (not recorded which). The receptors stem from a woman aged 18 to 35 who had recovered from COVID-19.

V gene TRBV9 combines with J gene TRBJ1-2, with D possibly being TRBD1 (6 bases). Trimming cost V 4 bases and J 3 bases, with 16 bases left between them. This CDR3 comprises 15 residues. Germline assignment: CDR1 SGDLS and CDR2 YYNGEE. The CDR3 DNA sequence: TGTGCCAGCAGCCCCGAAGGGGGGGGGTACTATGGCTACACCTTC. Translation gives CASSPEGGGYYGYTF.

The chain carries TRBV3-1 (or the pseudogene TRBV3-2) and TRBJ2-3; D is ambiguous. The CDR3 is made up of 12 amino acids. V was clipped by 1 base and J by 6 bases, with 5 bases between them. CDR1 and CDR2 (germline): LGHDT, YNNKEL (reference sequence). As DNA, the CDR3 is TGTGCCAGCAGCCAAGTTGCGGATACGCAGTATTTT. Translating gives CASSQVADTQYF.

The gene calls are TRBV28 and TRBJ1-6; 7 bases are a match to TRBD1. Germline CDR1 MDHEN, CDR2 SYDVKM. This CDR3 spans 16 amino acids. V gave up 5 bases and J gave up 3 bases; unmatched junction bases: 7. CDR3 sequence reads: CASSLTQGFYNSPLHF. Here the CDR3 DNA reads TGTGCCAGCAGTCTTACACAGGGGTTCTATAATTCACCCCTCCACTTT. The whole variable domain, filled in from reference TRBV28 and TRBJ1-6, reads DVKVTQSSRYLVKRTGEKVFLECVQDMDHENMFWYRQDPGLGLRLIYFSYDVKMKEKGDIPEGYSVSREKKERFSLILESASTNQTSMYLCASSLTQGFYNSPLHFGNGTRLTVT.

On this clone: Its ends do not fully match the called genes, so a read error is possible. The gene calls are TRBV7-9 and TRBJ1-6, with D uncertain. CDR3 length equals 14 residues. In germline, CDR1 is SEHNR, CDR2 FQNEAQ (reference sequence). CDR3 bases: TGTGCCAGCAGCGTAGCCGGGTCGGAAAAGTCCCTCCACTTT. Amino acids: CASSVAGSEKSLHF.

The CDR3 coding sequence is TGTGCCAGCAGTTTCGACAGAGCGAACACTGAAGCTTTCTTT. Amino acid sequence: CASSFDRANTEAFF. The chain links TRBV5-4 to TRBJ1-1, with a possible D match to TRBD1 (5 bases). The CDR3 runs 14 residues. The V gene's germline CDR1 is SGHNT and CDR2 YYREEE (reference sequence). Deletions cut 5 bases from V and 1 base from J, with 12 bases between.

The chain has TRBV7-3 and TRBJ2-1; the match to TRBD2 covers 13 bases. The CDR3 extends over 16 amino acids. Germline V gene sequence: CDR1 SGHTA, CDR2 FQGTGA. Trimming removed 5 bases from V and 3 bases from J; junction bases left unmatched: 4. The CDR3: CASSTRLAGGYNEQFF. In nucleotides, the CDR3 is TGTGCCAGCAGCACCAGACTAGCGGGGGGCTACAATGAGCAGTTCTTC.

The chain uses TRBV5-6 and TRBJ1-1; no firm D call. Trimming left V 2 bases short and J 3 bases short, with 14 bases between. CDR1 is SGHDT, CDR2 YYEEEE, per germline. This CDR3 is built from 15 residues. DNA of the CDR3: TGTGCCAGCAGCTTATTGGGCAGTGATTACACTGAAGCTTTCTTT. Protein sequence: CASSLLGSDYTEAFF.

This clone has a handful of counts. This chain joins TRBV30 and TRBJ2-3; 8 bases align to TRBD1. Germline V gene data show CDR1 as GTSNPN and CDR2 as SVGIG (reference sequence). This CDR3 has 14 residues. Germline trimming cut 5 bases from V and 7 bases from J; bases unmatched to any gene: 11. As DNA, the CDR3 is TGTGCCTGGTTCGGTTCCAGGGGGCGAAATACGCAGTATTTT. Translation gives CAWFGSRGRNTQYF.